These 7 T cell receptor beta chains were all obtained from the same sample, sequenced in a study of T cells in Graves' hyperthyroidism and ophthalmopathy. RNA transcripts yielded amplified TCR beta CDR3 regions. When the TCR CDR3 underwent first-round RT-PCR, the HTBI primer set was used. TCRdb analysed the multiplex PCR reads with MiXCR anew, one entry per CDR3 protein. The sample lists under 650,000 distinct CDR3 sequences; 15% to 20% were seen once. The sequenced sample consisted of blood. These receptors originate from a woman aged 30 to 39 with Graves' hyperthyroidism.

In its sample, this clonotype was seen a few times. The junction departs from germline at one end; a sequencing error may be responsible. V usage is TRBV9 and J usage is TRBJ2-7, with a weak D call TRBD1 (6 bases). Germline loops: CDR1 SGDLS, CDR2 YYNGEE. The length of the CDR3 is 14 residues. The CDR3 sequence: CASSVDPGAYVQYF. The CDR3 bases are TGTGCCAGCAGCGTAGATCCAGGGGCGTACGTGCAGTACTTC.

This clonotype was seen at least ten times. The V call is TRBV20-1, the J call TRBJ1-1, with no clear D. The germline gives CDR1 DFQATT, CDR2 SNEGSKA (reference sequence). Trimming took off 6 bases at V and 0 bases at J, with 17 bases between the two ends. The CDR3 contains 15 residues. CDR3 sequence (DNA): TGCAGTGCCAGACCCCGGACGGGAATGAACACTGAAGCTTTCTTT. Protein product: CSARPRTGMNTEAFF.

In DNA, the CDR3 is TGTGCCAGCAGTGTAGCGGGAGACTCGGGGGCCAACGTCCTGACTTTC. Its protein product is CASSVAGDSGANVLTF. This chain uses TRBV6-2 or TRBV6-3 with TRBJ2-6, with 9 bases aligning to TRBD2. The CDR3 has 16 residues. The trim removed 5 bases at V and 4 bases at J, leaving 6 bases unmatched. CDR1 is MNHEY and CDR2 is SVGEGT in the germline V gene.

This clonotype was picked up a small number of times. This CDR3 reads CASSLRGGTASNYGYTF. DNA of the CDR3: TGTGCCAGCAGCTTAAGGGGCGGGACAGCCTCTAACTATGGCTACACCTTC. The rearrangement uses TRBV11-2 and TRBJ1-2, with 7 nucleotides matching TRBD1. Germline CDR1 is SGHAT and CDR2 is FQNNGV. Losses at the gene ends were 2 bases for V and 0 bases for J; bases not matched to a gene: 9. There are 17 residues in the CDR3. The full variable domain, its missing parts supplied by reference TRBV11-2 and TRBJ1-2, is EAGVAQSPRYKIIEKRQSVAFWCNPISGHATLYWYQQILGQGPKLLIQFQNNGVVDDSQLPKDRFSAERLKGVDSTLKIQPAKLEDSAVYLCASSLRGGTASNYGYTFGSGTRLTVV.

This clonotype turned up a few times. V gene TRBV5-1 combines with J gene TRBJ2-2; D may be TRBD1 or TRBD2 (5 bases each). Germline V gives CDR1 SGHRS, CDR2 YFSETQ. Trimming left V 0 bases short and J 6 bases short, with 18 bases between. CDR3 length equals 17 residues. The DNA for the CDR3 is TGCGCCAGCAGCTTGGCGCCGGGCCTTTGGGGACCCGGGGAGCTGTTTTTT. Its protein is CASSLAPGLWGPGELFF.

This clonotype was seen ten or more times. This CDR3 reads CASSSGGGVFQPQHF. In DNA form, the CDR3 reads TGTGCCAGCAGCTCAGGGGGCGGAGTATTTCAGCCCCAGCATTTT. V usage is TRBV6-2 or TRBV6-3 and J usage is TRBJ1-5, with 8 bases identical to TRBD1. The CDR3 extends over 15 amino acids. Germline-derived CDR1 and CDR2 are MNHEY and SVGEGT. V trimming: 6 bases; J trimming: 6 bases; junction bases outside the gene matches: 10.

CDR3 DNA: TGTGCCAGCAGTTCCCTTAGGTTATACGAGCAGTACTTC. The encoded protein is CASSSLRLYEQYF. The chain links TRBV12-3 or TRBV12-4 to TRBJ2-7; D is unresolved. The V and J ends lost 4 bases and 4 bases respectively, with 11 bases between them. CDR3 length: 13 residues.